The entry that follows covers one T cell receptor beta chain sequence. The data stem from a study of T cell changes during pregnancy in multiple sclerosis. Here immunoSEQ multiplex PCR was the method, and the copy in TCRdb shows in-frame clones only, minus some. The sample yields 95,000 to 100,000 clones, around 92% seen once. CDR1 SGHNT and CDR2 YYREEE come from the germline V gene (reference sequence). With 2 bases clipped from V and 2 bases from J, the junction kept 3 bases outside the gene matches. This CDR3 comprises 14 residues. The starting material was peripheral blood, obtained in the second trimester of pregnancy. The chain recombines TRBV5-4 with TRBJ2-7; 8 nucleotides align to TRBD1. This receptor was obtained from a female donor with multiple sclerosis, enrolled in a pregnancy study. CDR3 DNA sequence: TGTGCCAGCAGCTTAGGGGGACAGGCCTACGAGCAGTACTTC. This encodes CASSLGGQAYEQYF.